Listed below are T cell receptor beta chains from one sample, sequenced in a study of blood T cells in healthy people across ages. MiXCR, applied by TCRdb to the 5' RACE reads, yields one record per CDR3 protein. Counted here are over 600,000 distinct CDR3 sequences, approximately 40% occurring once; the ten biggest clones make up about 30%. Sequencing input: blood. The origin of the receptors is a man aged 80 or over in good health. Both conserved end residues are part of each CDR3. The D gene is left open where the match is weak. Size values are once, few and many counts, or a class for expanded clones, and some rows have none.

J: TRBJ2-1
D: -
V: TRBV20-1
size: -
DNA: TGCAGTGCTTTAGCGTCCCGACCGCATTACAATGAGCAGTTCTTC
CDR3: CSALASRPHYNEQFF

J: TRBJ1-5
D: TRBD1
V: TRBV24-1
size: -
DNA: TGTGCCACCTCGGACAGGGAAGTATGGCAGCCCCAGCATTTT
CDR3: CATSDREVWQPQHF

J: TRBJ1-1
D: TRBD1
V: TRBV14
size: -
DNA: TGTGCCAGCAGCATAGACAGGGGTGGCACTGAAGCTTTCTTT
CDR3: CASSIDRGGTEAFF

J: TRBJ2-7
D: TRBD1
V: TRBV6-2/TRBV6-3
size: many
DNA: TGTGCCAGCAGCCGCCTAGGGACAGGCTACGAGCAGTACTTC
CDR3: CASSRLGTGYEQYF

J: TRBJ2-2
D: -
V: TRBV20-1
size: -
DNA: TGCAGTGCCACCAGAGAGGGGACATCGACCGGGGAGCTGTTTTTT
CDR3: CSATREGTSTGELFF

J: TRBJ1-4
D: -
V: TRBV5-1
size: -
DNA: TGCGCCAGCAGCTTACGGGGCCCGGAGGGGGAAAAACTGTTTTTT
CDR3: CASSLRGPEGEKLFF

J: TRBJ2-7
D: -
V: TRBV24-1
size: few
DNA: TGTGCCACCAGTGATTACGTTCGGGGGGCAAACTGCTACGAGCAGTACTTC
CDR3: CATSDYVRGANCYEQYF

J: TRBJ2-2
D: TRBD2
V: TRBV5-1
size: -
DNA: TGCGCCAGCAGCCAGATAGCGGGAGTTGGCGGGGAGCTGTTTTTT
CDR3: CASSQIAGVGGELFF

J: TRBJ1-6
D: -
V: TRBV7-2
size: -
DNA: TGTGCCAGCAGCTTAAGGCCGAAAGGATCACCCCTCCACTTT
CDR3: CASSLRPKGSPLHF

J: TRBJ2-1
D: TRBD1
V: TRBV9
size: few
DNA: TGTGCCAGCAGCCCCCAGACAGGGGATGAGCAGTTCTTC
CDR3: CASSPQTGDEQFF

J: TRBJ2-1
D: TRBD2
V: TRBV11-3
size: few
DNA: TGTGCCAGCAGCTTAGAGAGTCTAGCGGGAGAGGGTGAGCAGTTCTTC
CDR3: CASSLESLAGEGEQFF

J: TRBJ1-2
D: -
V: TRBV20-1
size: many
DNA: TGCAGTGCGATAACCGGGACTCATCTAGGCTACACCTTC
CDR3: CSAITGTHLGYTF

J: TRBJ2-3
D: -
V: TRBV4-2
size: few
DNA: TGTGCCAGCAGCCGTGATAGGAGGATTAGCACAGATACGCAGTATTTT
CDR3: CASSRDRRISTDTQYF

J: TRBJ1-5
D: -
V: TRBV3-1
size: -
DNA: TGTGCCAGCAGCCAAGATTTTGACACCCTAGGGAATCAGCCCCAGCATTTT
CDR3: CASSQDFDTLGNQPQHF

J: TRBJ2-5
D: -
V: TRBV20-1
size: -
DNA: TGCAGTGCTAGAGCTAGGGCGGGGGAGACCCAGTACTTC
CDR3: CSARARAGETQYF

J: TRBJ2-2
D: TRBD1
V: TRBV7-9
size: -
DNA: TGTGCCAGCAGACCCGGGACAGGGAACACCGGGGAGCTGTTTTTT
CDR3: CASRPGTGNTGELFF

J: TRBJ2-3
D: TRBD2
V: TRBV20-1
size: -
DNA: TGCAGTGCCGGAGGGGGACTAGCCGCAGATACGCAGTATTTT
CDR3: CSAGGGLAADTQYF

J: TRBJ2-1
D: -
V: TRBV9
size: few
DNA: TGTGCCAGCAGCCCTTTAAGCGGGACAGGCTCCTACAATGAGCAGTTCTTC
CDR3: CASSPLSGTGSYNEQFF

J: TRBJ2-5
D: -
V: TRBV5-6
size: many
DNA: TGTGCCAGCAGCTTATTTCGGGGGTTGAATCGAGAGACCCAGTACTTC
CDR3: CASSLFRGLNRETQYF

J: TRBJ2-7
D: -
V: TRBV27
size: -
DNA: TGTGCCAGCAGTTTTTCATCAGGGTCCGACGAGCAGTACTTC
CDR3: CASSFSSGSDEQYF

J: TRBJ1-1
D: -
V: TRBV3-1
size: -
DNA: TGTGCCAGCAGCTACGGACAGCCTAACGCTGAAGCTTTCTTT
CDR3: CASSYGQPNAEAFF

J: TRBJ2-6
D: TRBD1
V: TRBV28
size: few
DNA: TGTGCCAGCAGTCACCGTCGCCCAGGGACAGAGTCGAGTGGGGCCAACGTCCTGACTTTC
CDR3: CASSHRRPGTESSGANVLTF

J: TRBJ2-1
D: -
V: TRBV20-1
size: -
DNA: TGCAGTGCTATCGGGAGTGTCAATGAGCAGATCTTC
CDR3: CSAIGSVNEQIF

J: TRBJ2-7
D: -
V: TRBV10-3
size: once
DNA: TGTGCCATCAGCAAGCTGGACACCGACAACGAGCAGTACTTC
CDR3: CAISKLDTDNEQYF

J: TRBJ2-1
D: TRBD1
V: TRBV4-3
size: many
DNA: TGCGCCAGCAGCCACGGCGACAGGGTAATATACAATGAGCAGTTCTTC
CDR3: CASSHGDRVIYNEQFF

J: TRBJ1-5
D: TRBD1
V: TRBV6-2/TRBV6-3
size: -
DNA: TGTGCCTGCAGTTACCCCGGACAGGCGGTTCAGCCCCAGCATTTT
CDR3: CACSYPGQAVQPQHF

J: TRBJ1-1
D: -
V: TRBV6-1
size: -
DNA: TGTGCCAGCAGTGAGTTTCAGTTCTCTGGGAACACTGAAGCTTTCTTT
CDR3: CASSEFQFSGNTEAFF

J: TRBJ2-7
D: TRBD2
V: TRBV5-5
size: -
DNA: TGTGCCAGCAGCTTAACTGCGACTAGCGGGCTTGTCTCTGCGCGGAGTCGAGGGCAGTACTTC
CDR3: CASSLTATSGLVSARSRGQYF

J: TRBJ1-1
D: -
V: TRBV7-2
size: few
DNA: TGTGCCAGCAGCCCAGAGAGGGGGAGGTCTGAAGCTTTCTTT
CDR3: CASSPERGRSEAFF

J: TRBJ2-3
D: -
V: TRBV6-5
size: -
DNA: TGTGCCAGCAGTTTTCGGCGAGTACAAGGCACAGATACGCAGTATTTT
CDR3: CASSFRRVQGTDTQYF

J: TRBJ1-5
D: -
V: TRBV15
size: -
DNA: TGTGCCACCAGCAGAGAGGACAGCTATAGCAATCAGCCCCAGCATTTT
CDR3: CATSREDSYSNQPQHF

J: TRBJ2-5
D: -
V: TRBV20-1
size: -
DNA: TGCAGTGCTACCGGACTCGTAGGTGCGTACTTC
CDR3: CSATGLVGAYF

J: TRBJ2-5
D: TRBD1
V: TRBV5-6
size: few
DNA: TGTGCCAGCAGCTTTTCGGGCCTAAGGACAGGACAGACCCAGTACTTC
CDR3: CASSFSGLRTGQTQYF

J: TRBJ1-2
D: -
V: TRBV3-1
size: -
DNA: TGTGCCAGCAGCCAAGAGGGTAGGAACTATGGCTACACCTTC
CDR3: CASSQEGRNYGYTF

J: TRBJ2-1
D: TRBD2
V: TRBV27
size: few
DNA: TGTGCCAGCACCGGACTAGCGGGAAAGTACAATGAGCAGTTCTTC
CDR3: CASTGLAGKYNEQFF

J: TRBJ2-3
D: -
V: TRBV7-2
size: many
DNA: TGTGCCAGCAGCTTCGGGTCGGAAAGCACAGATACGCAGTATTTT
CDR3: CASSFGSESTDTQYF

J: TRBJ1-5
D: TRBD1
V: TRBV2
size: -
DNA: TGTGCCAGTGGGGAAGGGGGCAAGCGGCAGCCCCAGCATTTT
CDR3: CASGEGGKRQPQHF

J: TRBJ2-3
D: TRBD2
V: TRBV5-1
size: -
DNA: TGCGCCAGCAGCTTGGTAAAAGGAGGCAGCGGGGGCCCCACAGATACGCAGTATTTT
CDR3: CASSLVKGGSGGPTDTQYF

J: TRBJ2-4
D: -
V: TRBV7-2
size: few
DNA: TGTGCCAGCAGCTTAGTTGGCACCCCTGTAGCCAAAAACATTCAGTACTTC
CDR3: CASSLVGTPVAKNIQYF

J: TRBJ2-7
D: -
V: TRBV7-2
size: many
DNA: TGTGCCAGCAGTCCAGCTCGCTACGAGCAGTACTTC
CDR3: CASSPARYEQYF

J: TRBJ2-7
D: -
V: TRBV7-2
size: few
DNA: TGTGCCAGCAGCTTAGCCAGCAGGGTAGACTCCTACGAGCAGTACTTC
CDR3: CASSLASRVDSYEQYF